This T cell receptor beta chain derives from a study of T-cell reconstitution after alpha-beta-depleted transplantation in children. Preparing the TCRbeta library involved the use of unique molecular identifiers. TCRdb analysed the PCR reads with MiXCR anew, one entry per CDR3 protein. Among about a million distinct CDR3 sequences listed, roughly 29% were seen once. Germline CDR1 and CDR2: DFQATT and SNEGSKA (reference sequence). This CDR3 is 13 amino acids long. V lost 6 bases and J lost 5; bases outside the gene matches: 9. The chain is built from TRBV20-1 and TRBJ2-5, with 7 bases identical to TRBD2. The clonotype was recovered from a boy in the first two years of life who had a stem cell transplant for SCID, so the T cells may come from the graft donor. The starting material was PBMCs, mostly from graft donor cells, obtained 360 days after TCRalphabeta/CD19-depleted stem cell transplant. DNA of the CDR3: TGCAGTGCGGCGGGAGTTAGCGGGGAGACCCAGTACTTC. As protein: CSAAGVSGETQYF.